Below, 5 T cell receptor beta chains from the same sample are listed, as sequenced in a study of cytomegalovirus exposure and HLA in healthy donors. The primer mix had 60 Vbeta and 13 Jbeta primers. Clones were read by immunoSEQ multiplex PCR, and TCRdb kept only the in-frame ones, dropping some. This sample yields approximately 75,000 clones, of which more than 65% are seen a single time; 18% belongs to the top ten. Input material: PBMCs. The receptors were gathered from a man between 65 and 85 years old in good health and CMV-seropositive.

This rearrangement joins TRBV10-3 to TRBJ2-2; possibly TRBD1 for D (6 bases). The CDR3 runs to 15 residues. The V end lost 6 bases, the J end lost 2 bases, and 13 bases lay between the germline ends. From germline, CDR1 is ENHRY and CDR2 SYGVKD. CDR3 region: CAISAGTLNTGELFF. The DNA of the CDR3 is TGTGCCATCAGCGCCGGGACACTTAACACCGGGGAGCTGTTTTTT.

V gene TRBV7-9 combines with J gene TRBJ2-7; D is perhaps TRBD2 (5 bases). With 5 bases removed from V and 6 bases from J, the gap between germline ends came to 14 bases. The CDR3 runs 13 residues. CDR1 and CDR2 (germline): SEHNR, FQNEAQ (reference sequence). The CDR3 spells CASSIIGEPEQYF. The CDR3 region has the DNA TGTGCCAGCAGCATAATCGGGGAACCCGAGCAGTACTTC.

The V and J genes are TRBV7-2 and TRBJ1-4; TRBD1 aligns across 8 bases. Germline CDR1 reads SGHTA; CDR2 reads FQGNSA. V lost 5 bases and J lost 10; bases outside the gene matches: 12. The CDR3 spans 15 residues. CDR3 nucleotides: TGTGCCAGCAGCCCCGTCCGGACAGGGCAAGGAAAACTGTTTTTT. It translates to CASSPVRTGQGKLFF.

The rearrangement uses TRBV25-1 and TRBJ2-5, with 7 bases fitting TRBD1. The CDR3 consists of 13 residues. V shed 5 bases, J shed 2 bases, and the junction held 2 bases outside the gene matches. Per the germline V gene, CDR1 is MGHDK and CDR2 is SYGVNS. CDR3 region: CASSRGQQETQYF. For the CDR3, the DNA is TGTGCCAGCAGTAGGGGACAGCAAGAGACCCAGTACTTC. The full variable domain, completed using reference TRBV25-1 and TRBJ2-5, is EADIYQTPRYLVIGTGKKITLECSQTMGHDKMYWYQQDPGMELHLIHYSYGVNSTEKGDLSSESTVSRIRTEHFPLTLESARPSHTSQYLCASSRGQQETQYFGPGTRLLVL.

V gene TRBV28 combines with J gene TRBJ1-4; 8 bases align to TRBD1. The V and J ends lost 6 bases and 6 bases, in that order; junction bases with no gene match: 3. CDR3 length equals 13 residues. Germline CDR1 and CDR2: MDHEN and SYDVKM. This CDR3 reads CASSTGGHEKLFF. CDR3 DNA: TGTGCCAGCAGCACAGGGGGGCATGAAAAACTGTTTTTT.